One T cell receptor beta chain is described in this entry. Assay: immunoSEQ multiplex PCR; the TCRdb copy retains only in-frame clones and omits some. The sample includes about 310,000 clones, over 75% of them seen just once. The data were obtained in a study of blood T cell repertoires in COVID-19. The CDR3 contains 14 residues. The V end lost 3 bases, the J end lost 2 bases, and 11 bases lay between the germline ends. CDR1 is LGHNT, CDR2 FRNRAP, per germline. The chain uses TRBV12-5 and TRBJ2-7; possibly TRBD2 for D (6 bases). Material for sequencing was PBMCs or T cells enriched from blood (not recorded which). The TCR comes from a woman aged 35 to 49 who had recovered from COVID-19. The CDR3 DNA reads TGTGCTAGTGGTTTCGGGACTGGAGCCTACGAGCAGTACTTC. Protein product: CASGFGTGAYEQYF.